These T cell receptor beta chains were read from a single sample in a study of blood T cell repertoires in COVID-19. The table came from immunoSEQ multiplex PCR; TCRdb's copy has only in-frame clones and leaves some out. The sample yields more than 300,000 clones, around four fifths seen once. Sequencing input: PBMCs or T cells enriched from blood (not recorded which). These receptors came from a woman aged 45-60 years who had recovered from COVID-19. Each CDR3 is given with its conserved first and last residue. A D gene is named only where the DNA matches it firmly. Size tells how often a clone was seen (once, few, many) or the class of an expanded clone, and some rows leave it out.

d_call: .; j_call: TRBJ1-3; clone_size: .; v_call: TRBV5-1; cdr3_length: 17; cdr3_aa: CASSIGTGGSGGNTIYF; cdr3_nt: TGCGCCAGCAGCATTGGGACGGGGGGCTCCGGTGGAAACACCATATATTTT
d_call: TRBD1; j_call: TRBJ1-5; clone_size: .; v_call: TRBV4-2; cdr3_length: 15; cdr3_aa: CASSQPGQGGQPQHF; cdr3_nt: TGTGCCAGCAGCCAACCGGGACAGGGTGGCCAGCCCCAGCATTTT
d_call: .; j_call: TRBJ1-2; clone_size: .; v_call: TRBV7-3; cdr3_length: 14; cdr3_aa: CASSPTGTKYGYTF; cdr3_nt: TGTGCCAGCAGCCCGACCGGGACAAAGTATGGCTACACCTTC
d_call: .; j_call: TRBJ1-2; clone_size: .; v_call: TRBV14; cdr3_length: 13; cdr3_aa: CASSLGQAPGYTF; cdr3_nt: TGTGCCAGCAGCCTGGGACAAGCACCCGGCTACACCTTC
d_call: TRBD1; j_call: TRBJ1-4; clone_size: .; v_call: TRBV2; cdr3_length: 16; cdr3_aa: CASSGNPGTGSEKLFF; cdr3_nt: TGTGCCAGCAGCGGAAACCCCGGGACAGGGTCTGAAAAACTGTTTTTT
d_call: .; j_call: TRBJ1-3; clone_size: once; v_call: TRBV5-1; cdr3_length: 14; cdr3_aa: CASSPDRPKNTIYF; cdr3_nt: TGCGCCAGCAGTCCAGACAGGCCCAAAAACACCATATATTTT
d_call: .; j_call: TRBJ2-7; clone_size: .; v_call: TRBV16; cdr3_length: 12; cdr3_aa: CASSLFIYEQYF; cdr3_nt: TGTGCCAGCAGCCTGTTTATCTACGAGCAGTACTTC
d_call: TRBD2; j_call: TRBJ2-7; clone_size: .; v_call: TRBV27; cdr3_length: 12; cdr3_aa: CASSPGGPLQYF; cdr3_nt: TGTGCCAGCAGCCCGGGAGGGCCACTCCAGTACTTC
d_call: .; j_call: TRBJ1-2; clone_size: .; v_call: TRBV5-1; cdr3_length: 15; cdr3_aa: CASSTTGFTNYGYTF; cdr3_nt: TGCGCCAGCAGCACAACAGGGTTCACTAACTATGGCTACACCTTC
d_call: TRBD2; j_call: TRBJ2-2; clone_size: .; v_call: TRBV9; cdr3_length: 15; cdr3_aa: CASSVAGGPNGELFF; cdr3_nt: TGTGCCAGCAGCGTGGCGGGAGGGCCGAACGGGGAGCTGTTTTTT
d_call: .; j_call: TRBJ2-2; clone_size: .; v_call: TRBV9; cdr3_length: 14; cdr3_aa: CASSVVWATGELFF; cdr3_nt: TGTGCCAGCAGCGTAGTTTGGGCCACCGGGGAGCTGTTTTTT
d_call: .; j_call: TRBJ1-5; clone_size: few; v_call: TRBV6-5; cdr3_length: 14; cdr3_aa: CASSFGDSNQPQHF; cdr3_nt: TGTGCCAGCAGTTTTGGAGATAGCAATCAGCCCCAGCATTTT
d_call: .; j_call: TRBJ2-3; clone_size: few; v_call: TRBV11-2; cdr3_length: 14; cdr3_aa: CASSSQTLGDTQYF; cdr3_nt: TGTGCCAGCAGCTCCCAGACATTGGGCGATACGCAGTATTTT
d_call: .; j_call: TRBJ1-3; clone_size: .; v_call: TRBV7-3; cdr3_length: 13; cdr3_aa: CASSADSGNTIYF; cdr3_nt: TGTGCCAGCAGCGCAGACTCTGGAAACACCATATATTTT
d_call: TRBD2; j_call: TRBJ2-7; clone_size: .; v_call: TRBV5-8; cdr3_length: 15; cdr3_aa: CASSIGLAGAYEQYF; cdr3_nt: TGTGCCAGCAGCATCGGACTAGCGGGAGCCTACGAGCAGTACTTC
d_call: .; j_call: TRBJ2-1; clone_size: .; v_call: TRBV3-1/TRBV3-2; cdr3_length: 15; cdr3_aa: CASSQVMVNSNEQFF; cdr3_nt: TGTGCCAGCAGCCAAGTCATGGTCAACAGCAATGAGCAGTTCTTC
d_call: TRBD1; j_call: TRBJ1-6; clone_size: .; v_call: TRBV11-2; cdr3_length: 17; cdr3_aa: CASSLYNRGLMNSPLHF; cdr3_nt: TGTGCCAGCAGCTTATATAACAGGGGGTTAATGAATTCACCCCTCCACTTT
d_call: .; j_call: TRBJ1-5; clone_size: once; v_call: TRBV6-2/TRBV6-3; cdr3_length: 14; cdr3_aa: CASSQQGYNQPQHF; cdr3_nt: TGTGCCAGCAGCCAGCAGGGCTACAATCAGCCCCAGCATTTT
d_call: .; j_call: TRBJ1-1; clone_size: .; v_call: TRBV12-3/TRBV12-4; cdr3_length: 13; cdr3_aa: CASSSQGKSEAFF; cdr3_nt: TGTGCCAGCAGTTCCCAGGGCAAGAGTGAAGCTTTCTTT
d_call: .; j_call: TRBJ1-1; clone_size: .; v_call: TRBV2; cdr3_length: 14; cdr3_aa: CASSEGQTNTEAFF; cdr3_nt: TGTGCCAGCAGCGAAGGACAGACAAACACTGAAGCTTTCTTT
d_call: TRBD2; j_call: TRBJ2-3; clone_size: .; v_call: TRBV2; cdr3_length: 15; cdr3_aa: CASRGLERDTDTQYF; cdr3_nt: TGTGCCAGCAGAGGACTAGAAAGGGACACAGATACGCAGTATTTT
d_call: .; j_call: TRBJ1-2; clone_size: .; v_call: TRBV19; cdr3_length: 13; cdr3_aa: CASSMQGYYGYTF; cdr3_nt: TGTGCCAGTAGTATGCAGGGTTACTATGGCTACACCTTC
d_call: TRBD2; j_call: TRBJ2-1; clone_size: .; v_call: TRBV7-9; cdr3_length: 19; cdr3_aa: CASSGRLAGGPTSYNEQFF; cdr3_nt: TGTGCCAGCAGCGGACGACTAGCGGGAGGACCGACTTCCTACAATGAGCAGTTCTTC
d_call: .; j_call: TRBJ1-1; clone_size: .; v_call: TRBV15; cdr3_length: 14; cdr3_aa: CATSRDYTFTEAFF; cdr3_nt: TGTGCCACCAGCAGAGATTACACGTTCACTGAAGCTTTCTTT
d_call: .; j_call: TRBJ1-2; clone_size: .; v_call: TRBV6-1; cdr3_length: 15; cdr3_aa: CASSERVREGYGYTF; cdr3_nt: TGTGCCAGCAGTGAAAGGGTGAGGGAAGGCTATGGCTACACCTTC
d_call: .; j_call: TRBJ1-4; clone_size: .; v_call: TRBV19; cdr3_length: 14; cdr3_aa: CASKAGSGREKLFF; cdr3_nt: TGTGCCAGTAAAGCAGGGTCGGGTAGGGAAAAACTGTTTTTT
d_call: .; j_call: TRBJ1-3; clone_size: once; v_call: TRBV7-6; cdr3_length: 16; cdr3_aa: CASSSSAPVSGNTIYF; cdr3_nt: TGTGCCAGCAGCTCGAGCGCCCCAGTCTCTGGAAACACCATATATTTT
d_call: .; j_call: TRBJ1-2; clone_size: .; v_call: TRBV29-1; cdr3_length: 13; cdr3_aa: CSVGASNNYGYTF; cdr3_nt: TGCAGCGTTGGCGCCTCGAATAACTATGGCTACACCTTC
d_call: .; j_call: TRBJ2-6; clone_size: few; v_call: TRBV5-1; cdr3_length: 15; cdr3_aa: CASSFRGFGANVLTF; cdr3_nt: TGCGCCAGCAGCTTCAGGGGTTTTGGGGCCAACGTCCTGACTTTC
d_call: TRBD2; j_call: TRBJ2-1; clone_size: .; v_call: TRBV5-8; cdr3_length: 17; cdr3_aa: CASSWRGLAGTYNEQFF; cdr3_nt: TGTGCCAGCAGCTGGCGGGGCCTAGCGGGCACCTACAATGAGCAGTTCTTC
d_call: TRBD2; j_call: TRBJ2-7; clone_size: few; v_call: TRBV7-2; cdr3_length: 14; cdr3_aa: CASSSGLAGYEQYF; cdr3_nt: TGTGCCAGCAGCTCGGGACTAGCGGGCTACGAGCAGTACTTC
d_call: .; j_call: TRBJ2-1; clone_size: .; v_call: TRBV5-1; cdr3_length: 13; cdr3_aa: CASSLGGYNEQFF; cdr3_nt: TGCGCCAGCAGCTTGGGCGGATACAATGAGCAGTTCTTC
d_call: .; j_call: TRBJ2-5; clone_size: .; v_call: TRBV11-3; cdr3_length: 12; cdr3_aa: CASSLAGETQYF; cdr3_nt: TGTGCCAGCAGCTTAGCGGGAGAGACCCAGTACTTC
d_call: .; j_call: TRBJ1-1; clone_size: .; v_call: TRBV6-5; cdr3_length: 12; cdr3_aa: CASSYPMAVAFF; cdr3_nt: TGTGCCAGCAGTTACCCCATGGCCGTAGCTTTCTTT
d_call: .; j_call: TRBJ2-3; clone_size: .; v_call: TRBV4-1; cdr3_length: 15; cdr3_aa: CASSQERTVTDTQYF; cdr3_nt: TGCGCCAGCAGCCAAGAAAGGACAGTCACAGATACGCAGTATTTT
d_call: TRBD2; j_call: TRBJ2-2; clone_size: .; v_call: TRBV3-1/TRBV3-2; cdr3_length: 17; cdr3_aa: CASSQVLGGVNTGELFF; cdr3_nt: TGTGCCAGCAGCCAAGTTCTTGGGGGGGTCAACACCGGGGAGCTGTTTTTT
d_call: TRBD2; j_call: TRBJ2-1; clone_size: .; v_call: TRBV30; cdr3_length: 14; cdr3_aa: CAWSTGLAGEGQFF; cdr3_nt: TGTGCCTGGAGTACGGGACTAGCGGGGGAAGGGCAGTTCTTC
d_call: TRBD1; j_call: TRBJ2-3; clone_size: .; v_call: TRBV7-3; cdr3_length: 16; cdr3_aa: CASSQAGGRGADTQYF; cdr3_nt: TGTGCCAGCAGCCAAGCAGGGGGAAGAGGAGCAGATACGCAGTATTTT
d_call: .; j_call: TRBJ1-1; clone_size: .; v_call: TRBV27; cdr3_length: 16; cdr3_aa: CASRSRAGWGGVEAFF; cdr3_nt: TGTGCCAGCAGGAGTCGGGCAGGGTGGGGTGGTGTTGAAGCTTTCTTT
d_call: TRBD2; j_call: TRBJ2-5; clone_size: .; v_call: TRBV3-1/TRBV3-2; cdr3_length: 14; cdr3_aa: CASSQPRGGETQYF; cdr3_nt: TGTGCCAGCAGCCAACCGCGGGGGGGGGAGACCCAGTACTTC
d_call: .; j_call: TRBJ1-2; clone_size: few; v_call: TRBV10-3; cdr3_length: 13; cdr3_aa: CAIRATVNYGYTF; cdr3_nt: TGTGCCATCAGGGCGACAGTTAACTATGGCTACACCTTC
d_call: .; j_call: TRBJ2-6; clone_size: few; v_call: TRBV2; cdr3_length: 16; cdr3_aa: CASALDGGRGANVLTF; cdr3_nt: TGTGCCAGTGCCTTGGACGGAGGAAGAGGGGCCAACGTCCTGACTTTC
d_call: TRBD1; j_call: TRBJ1-1; clone_size: .; v_call: TRBV5-6; cdr3_length: 16; cdr3_aa: CASSHYGTGGNTEAFF; cdr3_nt: TGTGCCAGCAGCCATTACGGGACAGGGGGGAACACTGAAGCTTTCTTT
d_call: .; j_call: TRBJ1-2; clone_size: .; v_call: TRBV19; cdr3_length: 13; cdr3_aa: CASSESWGEGYTF; cdr3_nt: TGTGCCAGTAGTGAATCCTGGGGGGAAGGCTACACCTTC
d_call: .; j_call: TRBJ1-6; clone_size: .; v_call: TRBV29-1; cdr3_length: 13; cdr3_aa: CSVEASGNSPLHF; cdr3_nt: TGCAGCGTTGAGGCGTCAGGGAATTCACCCCTCCACTTT
d_call: TRBD1; j_call: TRBJ2-7; clone_size: .; v_call: TRBV5-1; cdr3_length: 16; cdr3_aa: CASSTKFGQGAYEQYF; cdr3_nt: TGCGCCAGCAGCACCAAGTTTGGACAGGGGGCCTACGAGCAGTACTTC
d_call: TRBD1; j_call: TRBJ2-2; clone_size: .; v_call: TRBV7-2; cdr3_length: 15; cdr3_aa: CASSRSGQGFGELFF; cdr3_nt: TGTGCCAGCAGTCGTTCGGGACAGGGCTTCGGGGAGCTGTTTTTT
d_call: TRBD1; j_call: TRBJ2-3; clone_size: .; v_call: TRBV27; cdr3_length: 15; cdr3_aa: CASSRTGTGGDTQYF; cdr3_nt: TGTGCCAGCAGCCGGACAGGGACCGGGGGAGATACGCAGTATTTT